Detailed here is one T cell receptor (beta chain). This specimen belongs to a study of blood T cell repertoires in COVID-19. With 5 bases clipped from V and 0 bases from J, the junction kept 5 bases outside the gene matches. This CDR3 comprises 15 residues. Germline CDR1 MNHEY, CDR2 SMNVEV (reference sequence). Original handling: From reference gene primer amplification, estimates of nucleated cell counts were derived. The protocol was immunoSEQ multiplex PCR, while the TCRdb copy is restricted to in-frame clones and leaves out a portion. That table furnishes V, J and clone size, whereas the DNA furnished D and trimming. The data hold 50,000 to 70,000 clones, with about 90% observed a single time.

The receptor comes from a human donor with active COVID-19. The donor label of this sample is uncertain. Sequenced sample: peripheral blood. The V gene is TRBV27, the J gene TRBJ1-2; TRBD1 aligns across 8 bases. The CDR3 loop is CASSAVRGPNYGYTF. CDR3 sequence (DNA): TGTGCCAGCAGTGCCGTCAGGGGGCCTAACTATGGCTACACCTTC.